This paragraph reports one T cell receptor (beta chain). The CDR3 contains 12 residues. Trimming removed 4 bases from V and 5 bases from J, with 6 bases in between. Random hexamers were used to reverse transcribe about 0.5 to 1 ug of RNA. By means of immunoSEQ multiplex PCR, TCR beta CDR3 spanning 54 Vbeta and 13 Jbeta underwent amplification. TCRdb called the immunoSEQ multiplex PCR reads again in MiXCR, with one record for every CDR3 protein. The table has about 150,000 distinct CDR3 sequences, about 95% seen once; the top ten hold 0.15%. These data belong to a study of CD8 T cells in Susac syndrome. Sequencing of TCR beta was performed on blood CD8+ T cells and on blood CD4+ T cells.

The V call is TRBV12-3 or TRBV12-4, the J call TRBJ2-1; no clear D. Sequencing used CD8+ T cells from PBMCs. This TCR was sampled from a human donor with multiple sclerosis. The CDR3 sequence: CASSSTNNEQFF. The CDR3 region has the DNA TGTGCCAGCAGTTCCACCAACAATGAGCAGTTCTTC.